The source of this T cell receptor beta chain is a study of OX40 agonist ivuxolimab in advanced cancers. Study-wide background: Dose-escalation patients had hepatocellular carcinoma, melanoma, renal cell or head and neck cancer.

The repertoire was sequenced with immunoSEQ multiplex PCR; TCRdb's copy has only in-frame clones and lacks some. The repertoire has tens of thousands of clones, approximately 88% of them found once; the top ten carry approximately 13%. Collection of blood occurred at baseline, at cycle 4 day 1, and at cycle 7 day 1. The CDR3 runs to 13 residues. Per the germline V gene, CDR1 is MNHNS and CDR2 is SASEGT. Trimming shortened V by 3 bases and J by 3 bases, and 6 bases separated the two germline ends. This TCR was sampled from an adult with an advanced solid tumor such as melanoma, head and neck, liver or kidney cancer. The specimen comprised CD4+ or CD8+ T cells sorted from blood, sampled in a trial of the OX40 agonist ivuxolimab. The V and J genes are TRBV6-1 and TRBJ1-5; no clear D gene. In DNA form, the CDR3 reads TGTGCCAGCAGTGACGGGTTCAATCAGCCCCAGCATTTT. Residues: CASSDGFNQPQHF.